The 2 T cell receptor beta chains below were found in one sample sequenced in a study of T cell repertoires in cytomegalovirus infection. TCRdb processed the reads anew with MiXCR; each CDR3 protein has one entry. The sample lists roughly 720,000 distinct CDR3 sequences; roughly 36% were seen once. Sequencing used PBMCs. These receptors all stem from a human donor in good health (CMV status not recorded). Some clones in this sample may be carry-over from other donors' samples.

The V call is TRBV6-1, the J call TRBJ2-7; 9 positions match TRBD1. V shed 5 bases and J 5 bases; nucleotides not matched to a gene: 10. The CDR3 spans 15 residues. The V gene's germline CDR1 is MNHNS and CDR2 SASEGT. The CDR3 sequence: CASSSTGTGYNEQYF. The CDR3 coding sequence is TGTGCCAGCAGTTCTACCGGGACAGGGTACAACGAGCAGTACTTC.

This clonotype was observed a few times. The chain combines TRBV28 with TRBJ1-5; D not certain. The V end lost 5 bases, the J end lost 11 bases, and 13 bases lay between the germline ends. Germline-derived CDR1 and CDR2 are MDHEN and SYDVKM. The CDR3 sequence is 12 residues long. In DNA form, the CDR3 reads TGTGCCAGCAGTCCACCGCTGGGAACCCAGCATTTT. The encoded protein is CASSPPLGTQHF.